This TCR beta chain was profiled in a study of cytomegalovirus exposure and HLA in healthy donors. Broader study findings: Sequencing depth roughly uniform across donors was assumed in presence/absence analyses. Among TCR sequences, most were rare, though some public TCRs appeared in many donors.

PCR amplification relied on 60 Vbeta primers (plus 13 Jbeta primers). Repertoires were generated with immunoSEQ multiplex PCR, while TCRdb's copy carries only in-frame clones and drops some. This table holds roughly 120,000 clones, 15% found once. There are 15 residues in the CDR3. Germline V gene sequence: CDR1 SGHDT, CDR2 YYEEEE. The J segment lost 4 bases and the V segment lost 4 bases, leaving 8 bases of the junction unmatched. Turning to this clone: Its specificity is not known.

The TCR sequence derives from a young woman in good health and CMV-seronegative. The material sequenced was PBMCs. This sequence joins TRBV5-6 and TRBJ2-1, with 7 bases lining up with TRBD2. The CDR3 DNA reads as TGTGCCAGCAGCCCGGTGGGGGGGGGTTACAATGAGCAGTTCTTC. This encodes CASSPVGGGYNEQFF.